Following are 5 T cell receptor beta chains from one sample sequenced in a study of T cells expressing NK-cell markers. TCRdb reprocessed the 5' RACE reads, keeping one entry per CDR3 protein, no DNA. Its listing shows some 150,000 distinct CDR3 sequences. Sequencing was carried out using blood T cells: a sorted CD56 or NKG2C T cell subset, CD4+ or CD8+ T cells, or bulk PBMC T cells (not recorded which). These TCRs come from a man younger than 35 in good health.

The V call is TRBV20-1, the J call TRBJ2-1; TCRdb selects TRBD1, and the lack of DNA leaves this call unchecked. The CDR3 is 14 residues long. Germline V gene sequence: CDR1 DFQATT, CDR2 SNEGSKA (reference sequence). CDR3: CSAQVDSNNNEQFF.

The CDR3 reads CSVEGSNYGYTF. This chain connects TRBV29-1 to TRBJ1-2. Per germline, CDR1 SQVTM and CDR2 ANQGSEA. The CDR3 is 12 residues long.

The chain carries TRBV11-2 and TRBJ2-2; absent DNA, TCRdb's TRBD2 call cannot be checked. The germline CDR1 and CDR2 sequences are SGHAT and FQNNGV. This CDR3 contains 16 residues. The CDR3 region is CASSYMGGGWTGELFF.

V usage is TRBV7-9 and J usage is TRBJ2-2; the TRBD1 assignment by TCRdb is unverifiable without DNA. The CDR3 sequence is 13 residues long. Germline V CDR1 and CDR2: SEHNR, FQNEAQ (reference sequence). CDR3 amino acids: CASKQGEPGELFF.

The CDR3 loop is CASSPPTTNYNEQFF. The chain combines TRBV7-8 with TRBJ2-1; checking the TCRdb D call of TRBD1 is not possible without DNA. From germline, CDR1 is SGHVS and CDR2 FQNEAQ. This CDR3 has 15 residues.